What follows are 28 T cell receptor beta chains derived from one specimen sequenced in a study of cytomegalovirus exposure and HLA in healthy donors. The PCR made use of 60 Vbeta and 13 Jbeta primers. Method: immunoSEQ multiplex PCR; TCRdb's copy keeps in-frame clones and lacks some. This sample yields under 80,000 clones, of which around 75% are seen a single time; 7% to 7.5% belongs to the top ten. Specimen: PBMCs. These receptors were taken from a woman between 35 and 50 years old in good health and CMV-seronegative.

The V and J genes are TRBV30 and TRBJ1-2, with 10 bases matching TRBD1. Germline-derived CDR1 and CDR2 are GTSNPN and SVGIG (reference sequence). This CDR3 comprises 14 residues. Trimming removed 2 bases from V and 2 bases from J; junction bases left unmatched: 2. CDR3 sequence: CAWSRDRGNYGYTF. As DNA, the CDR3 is TGTGCCTGGAGTCGGGACAGGGGAAACTATGGCTACACCTTC.

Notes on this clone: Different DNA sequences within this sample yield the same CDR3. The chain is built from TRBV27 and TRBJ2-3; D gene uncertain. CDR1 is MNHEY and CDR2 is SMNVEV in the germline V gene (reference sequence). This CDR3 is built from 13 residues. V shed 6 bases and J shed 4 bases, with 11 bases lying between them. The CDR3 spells CASRPAGADTQYF. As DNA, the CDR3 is TGTGCCAGCAGGCCGGCAGGTGCAGATACGCAGTATTTT.

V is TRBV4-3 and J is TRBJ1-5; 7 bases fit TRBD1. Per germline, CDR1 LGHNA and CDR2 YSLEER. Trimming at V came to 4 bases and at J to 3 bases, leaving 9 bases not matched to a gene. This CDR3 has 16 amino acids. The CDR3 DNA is TGCGCCAGCAGCCCAGACGCGACAGGGTTCAATCAGCCCCAGCATTTT. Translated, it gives CASSPDATGFNQPQHF.

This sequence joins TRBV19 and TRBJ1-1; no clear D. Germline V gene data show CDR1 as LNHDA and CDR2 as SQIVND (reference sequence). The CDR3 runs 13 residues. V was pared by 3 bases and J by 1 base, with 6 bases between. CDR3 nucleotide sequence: TGTGCCAGTAGTATGGCACCGAACACTGAAGCTTTCTTT. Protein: CASSMAPNTEAFF.

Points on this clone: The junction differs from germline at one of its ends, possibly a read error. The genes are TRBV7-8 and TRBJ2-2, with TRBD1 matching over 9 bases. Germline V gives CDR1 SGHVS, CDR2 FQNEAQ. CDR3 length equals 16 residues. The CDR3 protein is CASSLHGTGNAGELFF. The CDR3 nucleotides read TGTGCCAGCAGCTTACATGGGACAGGGAACGCCGGGGAGCTGTTTTTT. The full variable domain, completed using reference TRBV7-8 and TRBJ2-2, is GAGVSQSPRYKVAKRGQDVALRCDPISGHVSLFWYQQALGQGPEFLTYFQNEAQLDKSGLPSDRFFAERPEGSVSTLKIQRTQQEDSAVYLCASSLHGTGNAGELFFGEGSRLTVL.

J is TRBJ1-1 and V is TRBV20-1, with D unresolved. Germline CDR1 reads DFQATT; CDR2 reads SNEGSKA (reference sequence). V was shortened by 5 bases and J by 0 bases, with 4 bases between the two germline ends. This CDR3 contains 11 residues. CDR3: CSARLNTEAFF. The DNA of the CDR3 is TGCAGTGCTCGTCTGAACACTGAAGCTTTCTTT.

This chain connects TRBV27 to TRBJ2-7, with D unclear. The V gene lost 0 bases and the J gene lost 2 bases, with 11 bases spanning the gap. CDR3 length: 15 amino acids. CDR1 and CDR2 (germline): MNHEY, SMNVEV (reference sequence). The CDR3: CASSLSGVRTYEQYF. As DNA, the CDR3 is TGTGCCAGCAGTTTATCGGGTGTCAGGACCTACGAGCAGTACTTC.

CDR3: CSVRQGAGGYTF. The DNA for the CDR3 is TGCAGCGTAAGACAGGGGGCCGGAGGCTACACCTTC. The rearrangement links TRBV29-1 to TRBJ1-2, with 10 bases fitting TRBD1. In germline, CDR1 is SQVTM, CDR2 ANQGSEA. The CDR3 contains 12 residues. The V and J ends lost 6 bases and 8 bases, in that order; junction bases with no gene match: 6.

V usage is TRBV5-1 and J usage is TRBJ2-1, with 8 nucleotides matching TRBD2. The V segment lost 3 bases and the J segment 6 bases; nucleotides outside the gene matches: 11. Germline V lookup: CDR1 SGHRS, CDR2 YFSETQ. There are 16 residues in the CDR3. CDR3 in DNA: TGCGCCAGCAGCTCCTTCCCAGCGGCGGGGGGCAATGAGCAGTTCTTC. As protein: CASSSFPAAGGNEQFF.

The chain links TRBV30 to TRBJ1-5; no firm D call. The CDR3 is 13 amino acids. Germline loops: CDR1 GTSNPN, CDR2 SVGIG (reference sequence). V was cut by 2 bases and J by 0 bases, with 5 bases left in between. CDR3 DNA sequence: TGTGCCTGGAGTATAGATAGCAATCAGCCCCAGCATTTT. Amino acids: CAWSIDSNQPQHF.

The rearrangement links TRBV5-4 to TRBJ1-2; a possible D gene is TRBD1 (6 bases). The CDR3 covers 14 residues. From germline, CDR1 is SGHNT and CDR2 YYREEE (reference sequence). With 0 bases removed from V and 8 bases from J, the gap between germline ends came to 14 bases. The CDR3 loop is CASSLDRVGEGYTF. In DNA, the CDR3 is TGTGCCAGCAGCTTGGACAGGGTCGGCGAAGGCTACACCTTC.

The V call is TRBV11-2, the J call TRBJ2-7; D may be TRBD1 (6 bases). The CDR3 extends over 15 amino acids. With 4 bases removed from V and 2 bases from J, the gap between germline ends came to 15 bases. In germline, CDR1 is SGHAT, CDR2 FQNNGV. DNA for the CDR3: TGTGCCAGCAGCTCAACTACGACAGGAACCTACGAGCAGTACTTC. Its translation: CASSSTTTGTYEQYF.

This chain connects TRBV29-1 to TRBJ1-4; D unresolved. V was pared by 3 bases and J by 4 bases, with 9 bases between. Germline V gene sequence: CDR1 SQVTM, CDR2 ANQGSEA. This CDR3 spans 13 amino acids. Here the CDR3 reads CSVDSGNNEKLFF. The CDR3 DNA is TGCAGCGTTGATTCCGGGAATAATGAAAAACTGTTTTTT.

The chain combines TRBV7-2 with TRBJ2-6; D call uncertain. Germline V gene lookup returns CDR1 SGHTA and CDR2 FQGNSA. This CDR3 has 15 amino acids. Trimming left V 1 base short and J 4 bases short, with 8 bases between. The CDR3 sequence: CASSLGGSGANVLTF. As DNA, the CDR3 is TGTGCCAGCAGCTTAGGAGGATCCGGGGCCAACGTCCTGACTTTC.

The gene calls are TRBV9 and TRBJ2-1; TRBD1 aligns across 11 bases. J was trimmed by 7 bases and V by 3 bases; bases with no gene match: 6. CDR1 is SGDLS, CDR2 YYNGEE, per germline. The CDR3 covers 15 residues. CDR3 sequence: CASSGSGTGGNEQFF. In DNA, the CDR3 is TGTGCCAGCAGCGGATCCGGGACAGGGGGGAATGAGCAGTTCTTC.

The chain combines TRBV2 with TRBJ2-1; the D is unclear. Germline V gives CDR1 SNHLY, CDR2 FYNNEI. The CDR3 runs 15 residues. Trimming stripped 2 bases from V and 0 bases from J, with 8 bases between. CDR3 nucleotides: TGTGCCAGCAGTGAACTCCCTACCTCCTACAATGAGCAGTTCTTC. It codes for CASSELPTSYNEQFF.

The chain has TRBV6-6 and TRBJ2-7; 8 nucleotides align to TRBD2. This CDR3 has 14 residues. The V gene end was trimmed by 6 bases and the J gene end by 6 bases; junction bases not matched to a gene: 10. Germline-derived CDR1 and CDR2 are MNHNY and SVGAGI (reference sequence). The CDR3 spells CASRRPGRAGEQYF. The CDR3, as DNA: TGTGCCAGCAGGCGACCCGGGAGGGCGGGCGAGCAGTACTTC.

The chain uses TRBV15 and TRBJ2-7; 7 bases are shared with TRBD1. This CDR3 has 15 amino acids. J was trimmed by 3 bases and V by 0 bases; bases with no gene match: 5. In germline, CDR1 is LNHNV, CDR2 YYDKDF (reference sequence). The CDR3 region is CATSRDWGQIYEQYF. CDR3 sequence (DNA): TGTGCCACCAGCAGAGATTGGGGACAGATCTACGAGCAGTACTTC. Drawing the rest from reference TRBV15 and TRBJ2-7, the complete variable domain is DAMVIQNPRYQVTQFGKPVTLSCSQTLNHNVMYWYQQKSSQAPKLLFHYYDKDFNNEADTPDNFQSRRPNTSFCFLDIRSPGLGDTAMYLCATSRDWGQIYEQYFGPGTRLTVT.

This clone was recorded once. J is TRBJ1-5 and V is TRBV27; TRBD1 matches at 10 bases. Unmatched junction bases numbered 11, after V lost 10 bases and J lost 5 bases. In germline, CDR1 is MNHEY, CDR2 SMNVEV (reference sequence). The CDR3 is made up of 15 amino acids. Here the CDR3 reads CATKDRGGVYQPQHF. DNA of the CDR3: TGTGCCACCAAGGACAGGGGGGGGGTCTATCAGCCCCAGCATTTT.

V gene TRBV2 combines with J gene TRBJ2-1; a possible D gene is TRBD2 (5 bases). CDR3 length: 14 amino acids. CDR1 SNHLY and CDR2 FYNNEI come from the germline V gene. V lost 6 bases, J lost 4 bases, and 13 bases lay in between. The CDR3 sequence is CASRTSPLYNEQFF. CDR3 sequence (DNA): TGTGCCAGCAGAACTAGTCCACTTTACAATGAGCAGTTCTTC.

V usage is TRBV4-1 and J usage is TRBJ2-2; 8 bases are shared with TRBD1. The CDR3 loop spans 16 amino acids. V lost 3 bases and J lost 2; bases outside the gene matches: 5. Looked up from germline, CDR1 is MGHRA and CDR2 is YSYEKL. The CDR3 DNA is TGCGCCAGCAGCCAGACCGACAGGGGCAACACCGGGGAGCTGTTTTTT. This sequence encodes CASSQTDRGNTGELFF.

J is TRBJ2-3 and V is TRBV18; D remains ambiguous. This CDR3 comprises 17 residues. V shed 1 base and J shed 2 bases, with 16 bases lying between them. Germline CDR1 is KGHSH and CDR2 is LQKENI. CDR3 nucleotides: TGTGCCAGCTCACCACTTGTTCTAGTGACCCTCACAGATACGCAGTATTTT. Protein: CASSPLVLVTLTDTQYF.

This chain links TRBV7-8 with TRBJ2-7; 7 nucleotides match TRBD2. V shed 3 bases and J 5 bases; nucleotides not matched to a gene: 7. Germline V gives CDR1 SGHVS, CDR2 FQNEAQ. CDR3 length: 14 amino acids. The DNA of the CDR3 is TGTGCCAGCAGCTTTGGGGAGGGTTTTAACGAGCAGTACTTC. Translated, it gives CASSFGEGFNEQYF. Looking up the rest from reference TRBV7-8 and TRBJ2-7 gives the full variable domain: GAGVSQSPRYKVAKRGQDVALRCDPISGHVSLFWYQQALGQGPEFLTYFQNEAQLDKSGLPSDRFFAERPEGSVSTLKIQRTQQEDSAVYLCASSFGEGFNEQYFGPGTRLTVT.

CDR3: CASSGQGQAEAFF. As DNA, the CDR3 is TGTGCCAGCAGCGGCCAGGGACAGGCTGAAGCTTTCTTT. The gene calls are TRBV2 and TRBJ1-1; 8 positions match TRBD1. Germline CDR1 and CDR2: SNHLY and FYNNEI. V shed 6 bases and J 6 bases; nucleotides not matched to a gene: 6. The CDR3 is 13 residues long.

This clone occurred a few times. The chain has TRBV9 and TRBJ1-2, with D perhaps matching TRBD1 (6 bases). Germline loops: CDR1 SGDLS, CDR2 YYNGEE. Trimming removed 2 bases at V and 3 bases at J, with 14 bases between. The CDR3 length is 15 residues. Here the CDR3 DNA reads TGTGCCAGCAGCGTCTATACAGGGTCGGACTATGGCTACACCTTC. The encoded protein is CASSVYTGSDYGYTF. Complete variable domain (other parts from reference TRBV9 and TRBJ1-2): DSGVTQTPKHLITATGQRVTLRCSPRSGDLSVYWYQQSLDQGLQFLIQYYNGEERAKGNILERFSAQQFPDLHSELNLSSLELGDSALYFCASSVYTGSDYGYTFGSGTRLTVV.

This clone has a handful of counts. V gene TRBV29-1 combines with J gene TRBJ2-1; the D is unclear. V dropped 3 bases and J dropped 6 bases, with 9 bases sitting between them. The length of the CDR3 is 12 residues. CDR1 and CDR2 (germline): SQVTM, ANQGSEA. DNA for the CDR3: TGCAGCGTTGATAGCAGTTTCAATGAGCAGTTCTTC. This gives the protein CSVDSSFNEQFF.

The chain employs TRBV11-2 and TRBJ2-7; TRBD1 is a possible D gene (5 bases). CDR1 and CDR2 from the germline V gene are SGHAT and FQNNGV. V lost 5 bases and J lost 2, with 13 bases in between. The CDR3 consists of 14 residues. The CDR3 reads CASSRTQLAYEQYF. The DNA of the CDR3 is TGTGCCAGCAGCCGGACACAGCTCGCCTACGAGCAGTACTTC.

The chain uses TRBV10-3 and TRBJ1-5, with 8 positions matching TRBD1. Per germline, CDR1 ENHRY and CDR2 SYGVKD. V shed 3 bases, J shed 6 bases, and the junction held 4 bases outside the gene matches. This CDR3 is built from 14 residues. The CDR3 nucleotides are TGTGCCATCAGTGACCAGGGGGCGGTTCAGCCCCAGCATTTT. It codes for CAISDQGAVQPQHF.